This T cell receptor beta chain was captured in a study of cytomegalovirus exposure and HLA in healthy donors. This clone was detected only once. The antigen is not known. Regarding the study as a whole: CMV serostatus was the only immune exposure information that was available. Confirmation in vitro established that a few CMV-associated chains were specific for CMV antigens. Follow-up analysis found HLA locus-dependent TCR association rates, highest for DRB1 and lowest for HLA-C.

Both 60 Vbeta primers and 13 Jbeta primers went into the PCR. TCRdb's table, derived via immunoSEQ multiplex PCR, lists solely in-frame clones and lacks some. The sample has some 200,000 clones, about 80% seen once. The CDR3 is 16 amino acids. Germline V CDR1 and CDR2: SGHTS, YDEGEE. The V and J ends lost 2 bases and 5 bases respectively, with 16 bases between them. V gene TRBV5-8 combines with J gene TRBJ2-2, with D possibly TRBD1 on 6 matching bases. This TCR came from a woman between 50 and 59 years old in good health and CMV-seropositive. Sequenced: PBMCs. DNA for the CDR3: TGTGCCAGCAGCTTCGCCACTATTACAGGGACCGGGGAGCTGTTTTTT. This translates into CASSFATITGTGELFF.